This T cell receptor (beta chain) comes out of a study of cytomegalovirus exposure and HLA in healthy donors. The PCR employed 60 Vbeta primers together with 13 Jbeta primers. The protocol was immunoSEQ multiplex PCR, while the TCRdb copy is restricted to in-frame clones and leaves out a portion. The sample carries approximately 180,000 clones, 77% recorded once. CDR3 length equals 15 residues. Per germline, CDR1 SGHTA and CDR2 FQGTGA. V lost 1 base and J lost 0, with 7 bases in between. Study-level findings and limits: Later analysis identified about 18,000 TCR beta sequences associated with HLA alleles, using a false discovery rate threshold of 0.05. Based on reports, TCR beta sequences accurately predicted HLA-A and HLA-B alleles for most subjects.

As concerns this clone: Antigen specificity is unknown.

Sequencing used PBMCs. This TCR was sampled from a woman aged 55 to 70 in good health and CMV-seropositive. The gene calls are TRBV7-3 and TRBJ2-1; D is ambiguous. The CDR3 loop reads CASSLMSVSYNEQFF. CDR3 in DNA: TGTGCCAGCAGCTTAATGTCCGTCTCCTACAATGAGCAGTTCTTC.